This is a list of T cell receptor beta chains from one sample in a study of T cell repertoires in ileal Crohn's disease. Only in-frame clones appear in the TCRdb table, and some are missing; sequencing was by immunoSEQ multiplex PCR. The table shows more than 2,500 clones, with 70% to 80% occurring only once. Sequenced: ileal tissue. The source is an adult with Crohn's disease. Each CDR3 is given without its conserved first and last residue.

v_call cdr3_aa
TRBV28 ASSPGRADYGYT
TRBV11-2 ASSPTTGGTEAF
TRBV5-6 ASSLMDPGSIQETQY
TRBV5-6 ASSEISNRGNEQF
TRBV7-2 ASSPDRDQPQH
TRBV4-3 ASSQARGGSYNSPLH
TRBV7-2 ASSLARGGEETQY
TRBV5-6 ASSLSPGVYEKLF
TRBV18 ASSPFATGVNAGELF
TRBV5-1 ASSLGSGAGGEAF
TRBV9 ASSPEQGSTPPQF
TRBV7-2 ASSFNSDTQY
TRBV18 ASSPSTYEQY
TRBV6-1 ASSSRGSEQY
TRBV6-5 ASSRTGALYEQY
TRBV7-2 ASTQYRGGTGELF
TRBV27 ASSSPRQGIPHEQY
TRBV5-6 ASSFGTGDGGYT
TRBV2 ASSTGDSYEQY
TRBV19 ASSAGPPYEQY
TRBV6-1 ASRGDKYNEQF
TRBV5-1 ASSLAGWPDSAQH
TRBV6-6 ASSLGQSYGYT
TRBV5-4 ASSWGQPNSPLH
TRBV6-6 ASSLGLAGGYEQY
TRBV15 ATSRVGGSGTQY
TRBV27 ASSPQTGALKEQY
TRBV5-6 ASSFRPWASGFQETQY
TRBV28 ASSFGFQRGYT
TRBV11-2 ASSLDWGTGL
TRBV29-1 SVEDDYGL
TRBV15 ATSPVSGNEQF
TRBV7-8 ASSLDSLGNTGELF
TRBV15 AIGQIGNTIY
TRBV27 ASSGAVGSAGSNYGYT
TRBV11-2 ASSPQPSNQPQH
TRBV29-1 SVEGTSGRTDTQY
TRBV4-1 ASSQPLAGVSEQY
TRBV7-2 ASSRVLAGYNEQF
TRBV11-3 ASSLDGQNTEAF
TRBV6-5 ASKGLGYEQY